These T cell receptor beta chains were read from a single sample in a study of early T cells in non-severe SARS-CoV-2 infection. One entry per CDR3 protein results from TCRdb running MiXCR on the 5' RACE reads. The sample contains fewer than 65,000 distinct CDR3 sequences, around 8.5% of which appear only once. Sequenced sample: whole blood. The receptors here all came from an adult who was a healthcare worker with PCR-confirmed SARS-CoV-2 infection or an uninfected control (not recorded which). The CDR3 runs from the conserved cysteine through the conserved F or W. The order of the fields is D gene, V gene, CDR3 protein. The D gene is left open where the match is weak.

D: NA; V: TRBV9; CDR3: CASSVVNTDTQYF
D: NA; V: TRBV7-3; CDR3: CASSLTVQTEAFF
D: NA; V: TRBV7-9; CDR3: CASSTTNSPLHF
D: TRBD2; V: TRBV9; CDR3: CASSVASVGAGGGDTQYF
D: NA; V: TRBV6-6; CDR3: CASSYVNTGELFF
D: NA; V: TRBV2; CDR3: CANNQEVDSYEQYF
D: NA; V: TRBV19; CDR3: CASSPTRNNEQFF
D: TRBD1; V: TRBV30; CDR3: CAWSVWDSNEKLFF
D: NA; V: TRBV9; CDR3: CASSVGGFTGELFF
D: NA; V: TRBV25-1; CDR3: CASSEAGSLGNTIYF
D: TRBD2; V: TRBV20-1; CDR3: CSVPSGSTDTQYF
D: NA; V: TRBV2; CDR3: CASSPGGIRGNEQFF
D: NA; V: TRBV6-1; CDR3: CASSEHSGNTEVFF
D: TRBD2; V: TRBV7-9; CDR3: CASSSPAGGDYNEQFF
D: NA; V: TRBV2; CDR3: CASSEIHGVGFF
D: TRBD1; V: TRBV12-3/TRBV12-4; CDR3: CASRGGQFQPQHF
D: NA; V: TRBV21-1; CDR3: CASSKREPRGEQYF
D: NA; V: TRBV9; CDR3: CASSVTSATNEKLFF
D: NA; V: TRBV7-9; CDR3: CASSPRPSTPYEQYF
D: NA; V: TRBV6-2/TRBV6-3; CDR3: CASTGTRRIETQYF